This section outlines one T cell receptor (beta chain) sequence together with its context. This entry belongs to a study of blood T cell repertoires in COVID-19. This CDR3 is 14 amino acids long. Germline loops: CDR1 LNHDA, CDR2 SQIVND (reference sequence). V lost 3 bases, J lost 12 bases, and 10 bases stayed unmatched. Clones were read by immunoSEQ multiplex PCR, and TCRdb kept only the in-frame ones, dropping some. This sample has some 270,000 clones, with approximately 89% found just once. The J gene is TRBJ1-5, the V gene TRBV19; 8 bases are shared with TRBD1. What was sequenced was peripheral blood. This TCR was recovered from a woman aged 55 to 70 who had recovered from COVID-19. The CDR3 DNA reads as TGTGCCAGTAGTATCCCTTTAGGGGGACAGGACCAGCATTTT. As protein: CASSIPLGGQDQHF.